This is a list of T cell receptor beta chains from one sample in a study of control samples from healthy donors and cancer patients. Profiled with immunoSEQ multiplex PCR; TCRdb holds only in-frame clones, not every one. The sample includes approximately 37,000 clones, approximately 90% of them seen just once. Sequencing was carried out using blood. Receptors were obtained from a woman between 45 and 65 years old in good health. The CDR3 runs from the conserved cysteine through the conserved F or W. The D gene is left open where the match is weak. Rows may omit the clone size; those that give it use once, few, many or a size class.

clone_size: NA; v_call: TRBV11-1; d_call: NA; j_call: TRBJ1-1; cdr3_aa: CASSLVGAEAFF; cdr3_nt: TGTGCCAGCAGCTTAGTGGGCGCTGAAGCTTTCTTT
clone_size: once; v_call: TRBV2; d_call: NA; j_call: TRBJ1-2; cdr3_aa: CASSELGLRLDMGYTF; cdr3_nt: TGTGCCAGCAGTGAACTCGGGCTTAGGCTTGACATGGGCTACACCTTC
clone_size: once; v_call: TRBV4-3; d_call: NA; j_call: TRBJ1-5; cdr3_aa: CASSQEVWGGGSNQPQHF; cdr3_nt: TGCGCCAGCAGCCAAGAAGTCTGGGGAGGAGGGAGCAATCAGCCCCAGCATTTT
clone_size: NA; v_call: TRBV11-1; d_call: NA; j_call: TRBJ2-7; cdr3_aa: CASSLGPPNSGEQYF; cdr3_nt: TGTGCCAGCAGCTTAGGGCCCCCGAACAGCGGGGAGCAGTACTTC
clone_size: NA; v_call: TRBV18; d_call: TRBD1; j_call: TRBJ2-5; cdr3_aa: CASSPDRAGETQYF; cdr3_nt: TGTGCCAGCTCACCGGACAGGGCTGGCGAGACCCAGTACTTC
clone_size: NA; v_call: TRBV5-1; d_call: TRBD1; j_call: TRBJ1-1; cdr3_aa: CASSADRAMNTEAFF; cdr3_nt: TGCGCCAGCAGCGCCGACAGGGCGATGAACACTGAAGCTTTCTTT
clone_size: NA; v_call: TRBV6-5; d_call: NA; j_call: TRBJ2-2; cdr3_aa: CASSYKPQGTGELFF; cdr3_nt: TGTGCCAGCAGTTACAAGCCCCAGGGGACCGGGGAGCTGTTTTTT
clone_size: NA; v_call: TRBV7-9; d_call: NA; j_call: TRBJ2-3; cdr3_aa: CASSLIRRGLTDTQYF; cdr3_nt: TGTGCCAGCAGCTTAATTCGGCGGGGCCTCACAGATACGCAGTATTTT
clone_size: NA; v_call: TRBV5-6; d_call: NA; j_call: TRBJ2-7; cdr3_aa: CASSLGQSYEQYF; cdr3_nt: TGTGCCAGCAGCTTGGGACAGAGCTACGAGCAGTACTTC
clone_size: once; v_call: TRBV29-1; d_call: TRBD2; j_call: TRBJ2-3; cdr3_aa: CSAVLAGRVDTQYF; cdr3_nt: TGCAGCGCCGTACTAGCGGGGAGGGTAGATACGCAGTATTTT
clone_size: NA; v_call: TRBV15; d_call: NA; j_call: TRBJ2-7; cdr3_aa: CATSAGWGEQYF; cdr3_nt: TGTGCCACCAGCGCGGGATGGGGGGAGCAGTACTTC
clone_size: NA; v_call: TRBV7-6; d_call: NA; j_call: TRBJ1-5; cdr3_aa: CASSFAGIDQPQHF; cdr3_nt: TGTGCCAGCAGCTTCGCAGGGATCGATCAGCCCCAGCATTTT
clone_size: NA; v_call: TRBV21-1; d_call: NA; j_call: TRBJ1-6; cdr3_aa: CASSPHPPNSPLHF; cdr3_nt: TGTGCCAGCAGCCCCCACCCCCCGAATTCACCCCTCCACTTT
clone_size: NA; v_call: TRBV5-1; d_call: NA; j_call: TRBJ2-3; cdr3_aa: CASTPSGARTDTQYF; cdr3_nt: TGCGCCAGCACCCCATCGGGGGCGCGCACAGATACGCAGTATTTT
clone_size: NA; v_call: TRBV2; d_call: NA; j_call: TRBJ2-1; cdr3_aa: CASSARKTSYNEQFF; cdr3_nt: TGTGCCAGCAGTGCCAGAAAGACTTCTTACAATGAGCAGTTCTTC
clone_size: NA; v_call: TRBV10-3; d_call: NA; j_call: TRBJ2-7; cdr3_aa: CAIRAGPYEQYF; cdr3_nt: TGTGCCATCAGGGCTGGACCTTACGAGCAGTACTTC
clone_size: NA; v_call: TRBV7-2; d_call: TRBD1; j_call: TRBJ1-5; cdr3_aa: CASSRDRANQPQHF; cdr3_nt: TGTGCCAGCAGCCGGGACAGGGCCAATCAGCCCCAGCATTTT
clone_size: few; v_call: TRBV6-5; d_call: TRBD1; j_call: TRBJ2-1; cdr3_aa: CASSPGTGDYNEQFF; cdr3_nt: TGTGCCAGCAGCCCCGGGACAGGGGACTACAATGAGCAGTTCTTC
clone_size: NA; v_call: TRBV12-3/TRBV12-4; d_call: TRBD1; j_call: TRBJ1-2; cdr3_aa: CASSQGALGYTF; cdr3_nt: TGTGCCAGCAGTCAGGGGGCGCTTGGCTACACCTTC
clone_size: few; v_call: TRBV7-3; d_call: NA; j_call: TRBJ1-2; cdr3_aa: CASSLTSAGTYGYTF; cdr3_nt: TGTGCCAGCAGCTTAACGTCTGCAGGGACTTATGGCTACACCTTC
clone_size: once; v_call: TRBV12-3/TRBV12-4; d_call: NA; j_call: TRBJ1-5; cdr3_aa: CASSPTANQPQHF; cdr3_nt: TGTGCCAGCAGCCCGACAGCCAATCAGCCCCAGCATTTT
clone_size: NA; v_call: TRBV6-1; d_call: NA; j_call: TRBJ2-3; cdr3_aa: CASSERRERTDTQYF; cdr3_nt: TGTGCCAGCAGTGAACGACGGGAAAGGACAGATACGCAGTATTTT
clone_size: NA; v_call: TRBV7-9; d_call: NA; j_call: TRBJ1-4; cdr3_aa: CASVRGNNEKLFF; cdr3_nt: TGTGCCAGCGTGCGCGGAAATAATGAAAAACTGTTTTTT
clone_size: NA; v_call: TRBV29-1; d_call: TRBD2; j_call: TRBJ2-2; cdr3_aa: CLGGGGGELFF; cdr3_nt: TGCCTTGGGGGGGGTGGCGGGGAGCTGTTTTTT
clone_size: NA; v_call: TRBV7-9; d_call: TRBD1; j_call: TRBJ1-1; cdr3_aa: CASRGDRGQATEAFF; cdr3_nt: TGTGCCAGCAGAGGCGACAGGGGGCAGGCCACTGAAGCTTTCTTT
clone_size: NA; v_call: TRBV1; d_call: NA; j_call: TRBJ1-3; cdr3_aa: CTSVTQGLNSGNTIYF; cdr3_nt: TGCACCAGCGTAACGCAGGGCCTAAACTCTGGAAACACCATATATTTT
clone_size: NA; v_call: TRBV5-1; d_call: TRBD1; j_call: TRBJ1-2; cdr3_aa: CASSSQGDPRYGYTF; cdr3_nt: TGCGCCAGCAGCTCCCAGGGGGATCCGCGGTATGGCTACACCTTC
clone_size: NA; v_call: TRBV5-4; d_call: NA; j_call: TRBJ2-5; cdr3_aa: CASSLVGSGEETQYF; cdr3_nt: TGTGCCAGCAGCTTGGTTGGGTCGGGGGAAGAGACCCAGTACTTC
clone_size: NA; v_call: TRBV30; d_call: TRBD1; j_call: TRBJ2-6; cdr3_aa: CAWVITGAGANVLTF; cdr3_nt: TGTGCCTGGGTTATAACAGGGGCTGGGGCCAACGTCCTGACTTTC
clone_size: NA; v_call: TRBV11-2; d_call: NA; j_call: TRBJ2-1; cdr3_aa: CASRTGLAYNEQFF; cdr3_nt: TGTGCCAGCAGGACGGGACTCGCCTACAATGAGCAGTTCTTC
clone_size: NA; v_call: TRBV19; d_call: NA; j_call: TRBJ2-6; cdr3_aa: CASSILPGTNVLTF; cdr3_nt: TGTGCCAGTAGTATTCTACCTGGGACCAACGTCCTGACTTTC
clone_size: NA; v_call: TRBV9; d_call: NA; j_call: TRBJ1-2; cdr3_aa: CASSSSSGEANYGYTF; cdr3_nt: TGTGCCAGCAGCTCATCTTCTGGGGAGGCTAACTATGGCTACACCTTC
clone_size: NA; v_call: TRBV28; d_call: NA; j_call: TRBJ2-4; cdr3_aa: CASSLYGGLSKNIQYF; cdr3_nt: TGTGCCAGCAGTTTATACGGCGGGTTGAGCAAAAACATTCAGTACTTC
clone_size: NA; v_call: TRBV28; d_call: TRBD1; j_call: TRBJ2-7; cdr3_aa: CASQKMDRGYEQYF; cdr3_nt: TGTGCCAGCCAAAAAATGGACAGGGGATACGAGCAGTACTTC
clone_size: NA; v_call: TRBV5-1; d_call: NA; j_call: TRBJ1-2; cdr3_aa: CASSPGPTEGDYGYTF; cdr3_nt: TGCGCCAGCAGCCCGGGACCTACCGAAGGGGACTATGGCTACACCTTC
clone_size: NA; v_call: TRBV28; d_call: NA; j_call: TRBJ1-6; cdr3_aa: CASSGGHSSDSPLHF; cdr3_nt: TGTGCCAGCAGTGGGGGCCACAGTTCAGATTCACCCCTCCACTTT
clone_size: NA; v_call: TRBV19; d_call: TRBD1; j_call: TRBJ2-6; cdr3_aa: CASSIIRGLGPGTGHSGANVLTF; cdr3_nt: TGTGCCAGTAGTATTATTCGGGGGCTTGGACCCGGGACAGGTCACTCTGGGGCCAACGTCCTGACTTTC